This T cell receptor (beta chain) came from a study of response to subunit inactivated influenza vaccine. TCRdb reanalysed the RT-PCR reads using MiXCR and keeps one entry per CDR3 protein. The table shows 650,000 to 800,000 distinct CDR3 sequences, with 18% occurring only once. In germline, CDR1 is SGHRS, CDR2 YFSETQ. The V and J ends lost 1 base and 5 bases, in that order; junction bases with no gene match: 7. The CDR3 is 15 residues long. This clonotype was obtained from a man over 45 who received an inactivated influenza vaccine. The chain employs TRBV5-1 and TRBJ1-1, with 8 nucleotides matching TRBD1. Sequenced material: PBMCs from blood, taken more than 4 days after vaccination. This CDR3 is CASSLRQGRETEAFF. For the CDR3, the DNA is TGCGCCAGCAGCTTGAGACAGGGGCGAGAAACTGAAGCTTTCTTT.